This paragraph reports one T cell receptor (beta chain). Its antigen is undetermined. Clones were read by immunoSEQ multiplex PCR, and TCRdb kept only the in-frame ones, dropping some. The sample lists 150,000 or so clones, 87% occurring once. The data are from a study of radiation and T cells in renal cell carcinoma. Study observations and caveats: In blood, top tumor clones expanded by 2 weeks, shrinking by 4.

The time point: blood 2 weeks post-SBRT. Treatment reported: 15 Gy SBRT to primary tumor, nephrectomy 4 weeks later. Blood was sampled at baseline, 2 weeks and 4 weeks after SBRT. Material: blood, obtained from a patient whose treatment included radiotherapy and nephrectomy. This receptor was obtained from a woman aged 50 to 60 with renal cell carcinoma.

In DNA, the CDR3 is TGTGCCATCAGTGACAACACAGTTAGGAATGAGCAGTTCTTC. Its protein is CAISDNTVRNEQFF. J is TRBJ2-1 and V is TRBV10-3, with D uncertain. Deletions cut 3 bases from V and 7 bases from J, with 13 bases between. The CDR3 length is 14 residues. Germline assignment: CDR1 ENHRY and CDR2 SYGVKD.